This T cell receptor (beta chain) was documented in a study of cytomegalovirus exposure and HLA in healthy donors. Using immunoSEQ multiplex PCR, the repertoire was profiled, and TCRdb retains in-frame clones only, with some absent. The profile shows 240,000 or so clones, around 88% of them singletons. V was trimmed by 4 bases and J by 8 bases, leaving 26 bases between them. Looked up from germline, CDR1 is PRHDT and CDR2 is FYEKMQ (reference sequence). This CDR3 has 17 amino acids. The clonotype was recovered from a woman in her twenties or thirties in good health and CMV-seropositive. The J gene is TRBJ1-1, the V gene TRBV13; D perhaps matches TRBD1 (5 bases). Sequencing used PBMCs. CDR3 DNA sequence: TGTGCCAGCAGCTCCCTGCTAATGGGGGTTGGTGCGGGAGAAGCTTTCTTT. Translation: CASSSLLMGVGAGEAFF.